Shown below are 2 T cell receptor beta chains from a single sample sequenced in a study of T cell clonotyping in hematopoietic cell transplantation (dated by TCRdb to about 2021). The method behind the library was the immunoSEQ multiplex PCR assay. TCRdb limited this immuneACCESS table to in-frame rearrangements with V and J called. A share of clones is missing; checked studies link under half to unresolved V genes, and the rest is unexplained. The sample includes 15,000 to 20,000 clones, with 70% to 90% observed a single time. The biggest ten clones account for over 3.5% of the sample. Input material: peripheral blood mononuclear cells. These receptors all stem from a woman in her forties in good health. Some clones in this sample may be carry-over from other donors' samples.

V usage is TRBV29-1 and J usage is TRBJ1-2, with TRBD1 identical over 7 bases. The CDR3 covers 13 residues. Germline CDR1 is SQVTM and CDR2 is ANQGSEA. The V segment lost 5 bases and the J segment 6 bases; nucleotides outside the gene matches: 9. The DNA for the CDR3 is TGCAGCGTTAAGGGGGCCCTCGGAAATGGCTACACCTTC. Translating gives CSVKGALGNGYTF.

J is TRBJ1-1 and V is TRBV6-5; possibly TRBD1 for D (5 bases). Germline-derived CDR1 and CDR2 are MNHEY and SVGAGI. Trimming took off 7 bases at V and 8 bases at J, with 20 bases between the two ends. The CDR3 runs to 14 residues. The CDR3 loop is CASNTPWGSGEAFF. The CDR3 DNA reads TGTGCCAGCAACACCCCCTGGGGGTCGGGGGAAGCTTTCTTT.